Presented here are 18 T cell receptor beta chains from one specimen sequenced in a study of blood T cell repertoires in COVID-19. Clones were sequenced by immunoSEQ multiplex PCR, and TCRdb holds only the in-frame ones, with some missing. This sample yields some 350,000 clones, of which approximately 87% are seen a single time; around 6% belongs to the top ten. The specimen sequenced was peripheral blood. These receptors all come from a woman aged 45-65 years with COVID-19, enrolled during active disease.

CDR3 DNA: TGCGCCAGCAGCCAAGACCGGGACTCCTTCTCCTACGAGCAGTACTTC. Translation gives CASSQDRDSFSYEQYF. V usage is TRBV4-3 and J usage is TRBJ2-7; perhaps TRBD2 as D (6 bases). V was trimmed by 0 bases and J by 0 bases, leaving 12 bases between them. The CDR3 is 16 amino acids. Germline V gene lookup returns CDR1 LGHNA and CDR2 YSLEER.

The rearrangement links TRBV19 to TRBJ2-4; 9 nucleotides agree with TRBD1. Germline assignment: CDR1 LNHDA and CDR2 SQIVND (reference sequence). The V gene end was trimmed by 5 bases and the J gene end by 5 bases; junction bases not matched to a gene: 4. CDR3 length equals 14 residues. CDR3 in DNA: TGTGCCAGTAGTCACCGGGACAGGGAAAACATTCAGTACTTC. This codes for CASSHRDRENIQYF.

The chain uses TRBV2 and TRBJ2-1; 8 nucleotides agree with TRBD2. Trimming removed 7 bases from V and 10 bases from J; junction bases left unmatched: 9. Germline V CDR1 and CDR2: SNHLY, FYNNEI. The CDR3 loop spans 13 amino acids. CDR3 nucleotides: TGTGCCAGCACCAGACTAGGCGGGGGGGAGCAGTTCTTC. It translates to CASTRLGGGEQFF.

Only one count was recorded for this clone. This rearrangement joins TRBV7-3 to TRBJ2-3; D is perhaps TRBD2 (6 bases). Germline assignment: CDR1 SGHTA and CDR2 FQGTGA. This CDR3 comprises 15 residues. With 2 bases removed from V and 4 bases from J, the gap between germline ends came to 13 bases. The CDR3 is CASSLSLSGADTQYF. CDR3 coding DNA: TGTGCCAGCAGCTTATCCTTATCGGGGGCAGATACGCAGTATTTT.

The chain is built from TRBV5-1 and TRBJ1-2; TRBD1 matches at 8 bases. The V segment lost 3 bases and the J segment 1 base; nucleotides outside the gene matches: 2. The CDR3 spans 14 residues. CDR1 and CDR2 (germline): SGHRS, YFSETQ. The CDR3 nucleotides are TGCGCCAGCAGCTCGACAGGGGATAACTATGGCTACACCTTC. Encoded protein: CASSSTGDNYGYTF.

The rearrangement links TRBV19 to TRBJ2-3, with 7 bases matching TRBD2. J gave up 0 bases and V 5 bases, and 8 bases lay outside the gene matches. This CDR3 is 16 amino acids long. Germline CDR1 LNHDA, CDR2 SQIVND (reference sequence). CDR3 loop: CASSATLSGSTDTQYF. As DNA, the CDR3 is TGTGCCAGTAGTGCCACCCTTAGCGGGAGCACAGATACGCAGTATTTT.

V gene TRBV5-3 combines with J gene TRBJ2-5; the match to TRBD2 covers 12 bases. TRBV5-3 has ORF status, its function being uncertain. V gave up 0 bases and J gave up 5 bases; unmatched junction bases: 14. The CDR3 totals 19 residues. The CDR3 DNA is TGTGCCAGAAGCTTGGGGCGTGGTCTAGCGGGAGGGCCGGGGGAGACCCAGTACTTC. It encodes CARSLGRGLAGGPGETQYF.

The J gene is TRBJ2-7, the V gene TRBV5-1, with D possibly matching TRBD2 (6 bases). V was pared by 2 bases and J by 5 bases, with 23 bases between. Germline V gene data show CDR1 as SGHRS and CDR2 as YFSETQ. There are 17 residues in the CDR3. CDR3 bases: TGCGCCAGCAGCTTCTCCATGACGGGACTCCCAGGGCACGAGCAGTACTTC. Its translation is CASSFSMTGLPGHEQYF.

Written as DNA, the CDR3 is TGTGCCAGCAGCTTAGTTGAGTCCCGGGGTACTGAAGCTTTCTTT. Translation: CASSLVESRGTEAFF. The chain couples TRBV7-8 to TRBJ1-1; no firm D call. Germline values: CDR1 SGHVS, CDR2 FQNEAQ. The CDR3 length is 15 residues. Trimming pared 1 base from V and 5 bases from J, leaving 14 bases between.

V usage is TRBV3-1 (or the pseudogene TRBV3-2) and J usage is TRBJ2-1, with 13 nucleotides matching TRBD2. CDR1 LGHDT and CDR2 YNNKEL come from the germline V gene (reference sequence). V gave up 5 bases and J gave up 6 bases; unmatched junction bases: 4. The CDR3 contains 15 residues. Here the CDR3 reads CASSVGLAGVNEQFF. The CDR3 coding sequence is TGTGCCAGCAGCGTTGGACTAGCGGGAGTCAATGAGCAGTTCTTC.

The CDR3 coding sequence is TGTGCCAGCAAACCCGTCGACAGGGGGCTAATGACTGAAGCTTTCTTT. It specifies CASKPVDRGLMTEAFF. The rearrangement joins TRBV19 to TRBJ1-1; 10 bases are shared with TRBD1. V trimming: 9 bases; J trimming: 5 bases; junction bases outside the gene matches: 15. The length of the CDR3 is 16 residues. Per germline, CDR1 LNHDA and CDR2 SQIVND (reference sequence).

V is TRBV7-9 and J is TRBJ1-4; a possible D gene is TRBD1 (6 bases). CDR3 length equals 15 residues. CDR1 SEHNR and CDR2 FQNEAQ come from the germline V gene (reference sequence). The V end was cut by 2 bases, the J end by 2 bases, with 9 bases between. The CDR3 loop is CASSLRQDTNEKLFF. The DNA for the CDR3 is TGTGCCAGCAGCTTAAGACAGGACACTAATGAAAAACTGTTTTTT. Filled out from reference TRBV7-9 and TRBJ1-4, the complete variable domain reads DTGVSQNPRHKITKRGQNVTFRCDPISEHNRLYWYRQTLGQGPEFLTYFQNEAQLEKSRLLSDRFSAERPKGSFSTLEIQRTEQGDSAMYLCASSLRQDTNEKLFFGSGTQLSVL.

This chain links TRBV7-9 with TRBJ1-2; TRBD1 matches at 9 bases. There are 15 residues in the CDR3. V shed 6 bases and J 3 bases; nucleotides not matched to a gene: 8. Germline V lookup: CDR1 SEHNR, CDR2 FQNEAQ (reference sequence). The chain's CDR3 is CASSYTGTGYYGYTF. DNA for the CDR3: TGTGCCAGCAGTTACACCGGGACAGGGTACTATGGCTACACCTTC.

This chain joins TRBV9 and TRBJ2-5; 11 bases line up with TRBD2. The CDR3 loop spans 16 amino acids. Trimming cost V 0 bases and J 2 bases; bases outside gene matches: 3. Germline-derived CDR1 and CDR2 are SGDLS and YYNGEE. The CDR3 loop is CASSVGLAGNQETQYF. The DNA of the CDR3 is TGTGCCAGCAGCGTAGGACTAGCGGGGAATCAAGAGACCCAGTACTTC.

The chain recombines TRBV5-1 with TRBJ2-7, with a weak D call TRBD1 (5 bases). CDR1 and CDR2 (germline): SGHRS, YFSETQ. Trimming removed 4 bases from V and 7 bases from J, with 15 bases in between. The CDR3 runs to 13 residues. CDR3 sequence reads: CASSQGETWEQYF. CDR3 DNA sequence: TGCGCCAGCAGCCAAGGGGAAACATGGGAGCAGTACTTC.

This chain links TRBV6-5 with TRBJ1-6; the D is unclear. The CDR3 is 15 amino acids. Germline lookup yields CDR1 MNHEY and CDR2 SVGAGI. V shed 7 bases and J shed 5 bases, with 15 bases lying between them. The chain's CDR3 is CASTVFTPNNSPLHF. CDR3 DNA: TGTGCCAGCACCGTCTTCACTCCCAATAATTCACCCCTCCACTTT.

The chain links TRBV27 to TRBJ2-7; perhaps TRBD2 as D (6 bases). Trimming took off 0 bases at V and 0 bases at J, with 9 bases between the two ends. The CDR3 loop spans 15 amino acids. Germline V lookup: CDR1 MNHEY, CDR2 SMNVEV (reference sequence). The CDR3 loop is CASSLSTSTSYEQYF. The CDR3 bases are TGTGCCAGCAGTTTATCAACTAGCACCTCCTACGAGCAGTACTTC.

In regard to this clone: Additional DNA sequences in this sample encode the identical CDR3. The chain is built from TRBV30 and TRBJ1-2; the D gene is possibly TRBD1 (5 bases). The V end lost 1 base, the J end lost 0 bases, and 6 bases lay between the germline ends. CDR3 length equals 13 residues. From germline, CDR1 is GTSNPN and CDR2 SVGIG (reference sequence). The CDR3 nucleotides read TGTGCCTGGAGTGCGGGGGCTAACTATGGCTACACCTTC. Translation: CAWSAGANYGYTF.